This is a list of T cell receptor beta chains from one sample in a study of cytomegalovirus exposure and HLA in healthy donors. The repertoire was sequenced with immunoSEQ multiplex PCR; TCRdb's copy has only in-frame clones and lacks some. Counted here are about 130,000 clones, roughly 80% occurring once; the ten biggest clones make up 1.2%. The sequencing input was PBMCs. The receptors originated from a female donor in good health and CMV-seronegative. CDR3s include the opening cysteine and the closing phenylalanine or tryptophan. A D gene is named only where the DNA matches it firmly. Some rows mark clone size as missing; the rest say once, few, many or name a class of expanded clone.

CASSPGTAYNEQFF	TGTGCCAGCAGCCCGGGGACTGCATACAATGAGCAGTTCTTC	NA	TRBV7-9	TRBJ2-1	NA
CASSVVASGIVEQFF	TGTGCCAGCAGCGTAGTGGCTAGCGGGATTGTTGAGCAGTTCTTC	TRBD2	TRBV9	TRBJ2-1	NA
CASSEIRSGANVLTF	TGTGCCAGCAGTGAAATTCGTTCTGGGGCCAACGTCCTGACTTTC	NA	TRBV6-1	TRBJ2-6	NA
CSSSLAAGDTDTQYF	TGTTCCAGCAGCTTAGCAGCGGGGGACACAGATACGCAGTATTTT	TRBD2	TRBV7-9	TRBJ2-3	NA
CASRGPGSSKTQYF	TGCGCCAGCAGAGGCCCCGGGAGCTCAAAGACCCAGTACTTC	NA	TRBV10-1	TRBJ2-5	few
CAISPSGDRFYEQYF	TGTGCCATCAGTCCCAGCGGAGACAGGTTCTACGAGCAGTACTTC	NA	TRBV10-3	TRBJ2-7	once
CASSPSSAGDVGSYTF	TGTGCCAGCAGTCCCTCGTCGGCGGGCGATGTTGGGAGCTACACCTTC	NA	TRBV7-2	TRBJ1-2	NA
CASSKADRGYEQYF	TGTGCCAGCAGTAAAGCGGACAGGGGCTACGAGCAGTACTTC	TRBD1	TRBV6-5	TRBJ2-7	NA
CASSPLRGHPRELFF	TGTGCCAGCAGCCCACTCCGGGGACACCCAAGGGAGCTGTTTTTT	NA	TRBV5-6	TRBJ2-2	NA
CASSPRRRQENTGELFF	TGTGCCAGCTCCCCAAGAAGGAGACAGGAGAACACCGGGGAGCTGTTTTTT	NA	TRBV18	TRBJ2-2	NA
CASSFTDMNTEAFF	TGCGCCAGCAGCTTTACAGACATGAACACTGAAGCTTTCTTT	NA	TRBV5-1	TRBJ1-1	NA